Described below is a single T cell receptor beta chain sequence and its context. This clone was recorded many times. Its antigen target is currently unknown. No much larger clone is present one base from it, and per-base qualities are unavailable. Before undergoing thyroid surgery, none of the patients had been given any kind of treatment. Patient clinical samples collected from about 2012 to 2018 were retrospectively analysed using T-cell receptor beta sequencing. This sample is drawn from a study of metastatic and nonmetastatic thyroid tumors (TCRdb year 2020). Turning to the overall study: The researchers compared repertoires between peripheral blood samples and tumor or nodule tissue samples from patients with malignant or benign thyroid disease. Overall results and qualifications from the work: In both blood and tumor samples, TCR beta diversity was reported to be significantly higher in malignant tumors than in benign nodules.

The CDR3 covers 14 residues, taking in both the cysteine and the phenylalanine. CDR3 DNA is the only sequence kept; it has 42 bases, read in frame from the first base. Trimming takes 2 bases from V and 2 bases from J, and the germline ends sit 10 bases apart. The germline V gene specifies SGHDT as CDR1 and YYEEEE as CDR2. Library creation used PCR. For sequencing, an Illumina HiSeq 4000 was employed. The TCR beta-chain CDR3 region of each patient was profiled by high-throughput sequencing. Processing in the source paper ran as follows. CDR3 differences across clinicopathological groups were used to build a classifier for discriminating distant-metastatic papillary thyroid cancer patients. The Shannon index was used to assess repertoire diversity, and the Morisita-Horn index was used to assess tumor-blood repertoire similarity. The public sequencing data were trimmed at Q25 with fastp and processed into clonotypes with MiXCR by TCRdb, which kept only in-frame beta chains. The V and J calls and clone size come from TCRdb's table, not from the authors' own analysis. Counted in this sample were approximately 25,000 clones; 13% of them appeared once. Over 11% of the sample is in the top ten clones.

The TCR comes from a female donor with papillary thyroid cancer or a benign thyroid nodule (not recorded which). Some clones in this sample may be carry-over from other donors' samples. Material: blood. The chain was built from TRBV5-6 and TRBJ1-2; a tentative D call is TRBD1 (6 bases match). The nucleotide sequence reads as follows: TGTGCCAGCAGCTTTCCCGACAGGAACTATGGCTACACCTTC. This sequence encodes CASSFPDRNYGYTF.